These T cell receptor beta chains were read from a single sample in a study of prognosis after radiotherapy for stage I lung cancer. MiXCR, run by TCRdb on the multiplex PCR reads, gives a single entry per CDR3 protein. The profile shows around 13,000 distinct CDR3 sequences, 30% of them singletons. Sample: PBMCs, taken before or after stereotactic body radiation therapy (not recorded which). All receptors derive from a donor aged 50 or older with non-small cell lung cancer. Each CDR3 is given with its conserved first and last residue. The D gene is left open where the match is weak. Size is stated for part of the rows, as once, few or many counts, or as a class when the clone is expanded.

clone_size: many
d_call: .
v_call: TRBV19
j_call: TRBJ2-1
cdr3_aa: CASSIGGTTNEQFF
cdr3_nt: TGTGCCAGTAGTATAGGAGGGACAACCAATGAGCAGTTCTTC

clone_size: many
d_call: .
v_call: TRBV19
j_call: TRBJ1-5
cdr3_aa: CASSASGAGAGQPQHF
cdr3_nt: TGTGCCAGTAGTGCGTCGGGGGCGGGGGCAGGGCAGCCCCAGCATTTT

clone_size: medium-sized
d_call: .
v_call: TRBV11-2
j_call: TRBJ1-2
cdr3_aa: CASSLGRGRRNYGYTF
cdr3_nt: TGTGCCAGCAGCTTAGGTCGGGGCAGGCGAAACTATGGCTACACCTTC

clone_size: medium-sized
d_call: .
v_call: TRBV12-3/TRBV12-4
j_call: TRBJ2-3
cdr3_aa: CASSLYRRAARTDTQYF
cdr3_nt: TGTGCCAGCAGTTTATATCGTAGGGCCGCTCGCACAGATACGCAGTATTTT

clone_size: medium-sized
d_call: .
v_call: TRBV5-1
j_call: TRBJ2-1
cdr3_aa: CASSWGWAGSSYNEQFF
cdr3_nt: TGCGCCAGCAGCTGGGGGTGGGCGGGGAGCTCCTACAATGAGCAGTTCTTC

clone_size: many
d_call: TRBD1
v_call: TRBV5-4
j_call: TRBJ2-7
cdr3_aa: CASSSPRTGREQYF
cdr3_nt: TGTGCCAGCAGCTCCCCGAGGACAGGGAGGGAGCAGTACTTC

clone_size: .
d_call: .
v_call: TRBV20-1
j_call: TRBJ2-7
cdr3_aa: CSAIYTEGFSYEQYF
cdr3_nt: TGCAGTGCTATATACACGGAGGGCTTCTCCTACGAGCAGTACTTC

clone_size: many
d_call: TRBD2
v_call: TRBV3-1
j_call: TRBJ2-7
cdr3_aa: CASSRSSGRDYEQYF
cdr3_nt: TGTGCCAGCAGCCGTTCCAGCGGGAGGGACTACGAGCAGTACTTC

clone_size: many
d_call: .
v_call: TRBV9
j_call: TRBJ2-7
cdr3_aa: CASSDGGPEQYF
cdr3_nt: TGTGCCAGCAGCGACGGGGGGCCCGAGCAGTACTTC

clone_size: many
d_call: .
v_call: TRBV4-1
j_call: TRBJ2-2
cdr3_aa: CASSQEAYGAGLGSGGTGELFF
cdr3_nt: TGCGCCAGCAGCCAAGAAGCGTATGGCGCGGGGCTGGGGTCTGGAGGCACCGGGGAGCTGTTTTTT

clone_size: many
d_call: TRBD2
v_call: TRBV11-2
j_call: TRBJ2-7
cdr3_aa: CASSFTSGGVPYEQYF
cdr3_nt: TGTGCCAGCAGCTTTACTAGCGGGGGGGTTCCCTACGAGCAGTACTTC

clone_size: many
d_call: .
v_call: TRBV4-1
j_call: TRBJ2-7
cdr3_aa: CASSQDSLPTVSYEQYF
cdr3_nt: TGCGCCAGCAGCCAAGATTCTTTGCCCACAGTGTCCTACGAGCAGTACTTC

clone_size: many
d_call: TRBD2
v_call: TRBV29-1
j_call: TRBJ2-1
cdr3_aa: CSAYTRLAGDEQFF
cdr3_nt: TGCAGCGCCTACACACGTCTAGCGGGAGATGAGCAGTTCTTC

clone_size: many
d_call: TRBD2
v_call: TRBV10-3
j_call: TRBJ2-7
cdr3_aa: CAISEWASGAYEQYF
cdr3_nt: TGTGCCATCAGTGAGTGGGCTAGCGGTGCCTACGAGCAGTACTTC

clone_size: .
d_call: TRBD2
v_call: TRBV28
j_call: TRBJ2-3
cdr3_aa: CASSFLEGGGPRVTDTQYF
cdr3_nt: TGTGCCAGCAGTTTTTTGGAGGGCGGGGGACCGCGGGTCACAGATACGCAGTATTTT

clone_size: many
d_call: .
v_call: TRBV7-9
j_call: TRBJ2-7
cdr3_aa: CASSFLPGLAPEQYF
cdr3_nt: TGTGCCAGCAGCTTTCTTCCCGGGTTGGCTCCCGAGCAGTACTTC

clone_size: medium-sized
d_call: .
v_call: TRBV12-3/TRBV12-4
j_call: TRBJ2-7
cdr3_aa: CASRPDRAYEQYF
cdr3_nt: TGTGCCAGCAGACCGGACAGAGCCTACGAGCAGTACTTC

clone_size: medium-sized
d_call: TRBD1
v_call: TRBV7-2
j_call: TRBJ1-2
cdr3_aa: CASSLGAGGGVYGYTF
cdr3_nt: TGTGCCAGCAGCTTAGGGGCCGGAGGGGGCGTCTATGGCTACACCTTC

clone_size: many
d_call: .
v_call: TRBV27
j_call: TRBJ2-6
cdr3_aa: CASSDNRGLGSGANVLTF
cdr3_nt: TGTGCCAGTAGCGACAATAGGGGTTTAGGCTCAGGGGCCAACGTCCTGACTTTC

clone_size: medium-sized
d_call: TRBD2
v_call: TRBV27
j_call: TRBJ2-2
cdr3_aa: CASSLHSWGGLAGVIGELFF
cdr3_nt: TGTGCCAGCAGTTTACACTCTTGGGGGGGTCTAGCGGGAGTTATCGGGGAGCTGTTTTTT

clone_size: many
d_call: .
v_call: TRBV11-2
j_call: TRBJ2-5
cdr3_aa: CASSRGTRQETQYF
cdr3_nt: TGTGCCAGCAGCCGCGGGACAAGACAAGAGACCCAGTACTTC

clone_size: many
d_call: TRBD1
v_call: TRBV5-4
j_call: TRBJ1-2
cdr3_aa: CASSLVGQGVGYTF
cdr3_nt: TGTGCCAGCAGCTTGGTTGGACAGGGCGTTGGCTACACCTTC

clone_size: many
d_call: TRBD2
v_call: TRBV27
j_call: TRBJ2-3
cdr3_aa: CASSFSGLAGVSDTQYF
cdr3_nt: TGTGCCAGCAGTTTCTCCGGACTAGCGGGAGTTTCAGATACGCAGTATTTT

clone_size: medium-sized
d_call: .
v_call: TRBV6-1
j_call: TRBJ2-7
cdr3_aa: CASSDGGEEQYF
cdr3_nt: TGTGCCAGCAGTGACGGTGGGGAAGAGCAGTACTTC

clone_size: .
d_call: TRBD1
v_call: TRBV6-2/TRBV6-3
j_call: TRBJ1-6
cdr3_aa: CAIIERQGRSPLHF
cdr3_nt: TGTGCCATCATTGAGAGACAGGGACGATCACCCCTCCACTTT

clone_size: .
d_call: TRBD2
v_call: TRBV25-1
j_call: TRBJ2-7
cdr3_aa: CASRKTGTSGYEQYF
cdr3_nt: TGTGCCAGCAGAAAGACCGGGACTAGCGGGTACGAGCAGTACTTC

clone_size: medium-sized
d_call: TRBD2
v_call: TRBV27
j_call: TRBJ2-7
cdr3_aa: CASSLTSGRNYEQYF
cdr3_nt: TGTGCCAGCAGTTTAACTAGCGGGAGGAACTACGAGCAGTACTTC

clone_size: .
d_call: .
v_call: TRBV18
j_call: TRBJ2-5
cdr3_aa: CASSPLDYPPETRYF
cdr3_nt: TGTGCCAGCTCACCACTCGACTACCCGCCAGAGACCAGGTACTTC

clone_size: medium-sized
d_call: .
v_call: TRBV7-9
j_call: TRBJ2-1
cdr3_aa: CASSLGSFSYNEQFF
cdr3_nt: TGTGCCAGCAGCTTAGGTTCTTTTTCCTACAATGAGCAGTTCTTC

clone_size: many
d_call: .
v_call: TRBV30
j_call: TRBJ2-1
cdr3_aa: CAWRRARQVSYNEQFF
cdr3_nt: TGTGCCTGGAGGCGGGCCCGACAGGTCTCCTACAATGAGCAGTTCTTC

clone_size: .
d_call: TRBD1
v_call: TRBV5-6
j_call: TRBJ2-7
cdr3_aa: CASSLAGGANYYQYF
cdr3_nt: TGTGCCAGCAGCTTGGCAGGGGGAGCTAACTACTACCAGTACTTC

clone_size: many
d_call: .
v_call: TRBV6-5
j_call: TRBJ1-4
cdr3_aa: CASSSTVTNEKLFF
cdr3_nt: TGTGCCAGCAGTTCGACAGTAACTAATGAAAAACTGTTTTTT

clone_size: .
d_call: TRBD1
v_call: TRBV2
j_call: TRBJ2-3
cdr3_aa: CASSARQGSTDTQYF
cdr3_nt: TGTGCCAGCAGTGCCAGACAGGGGAGCACGGATACGCAGTATTTT

clone_size: medium-sized
d_call: TRBD1
v_call: TRBV6-1
j_call: TRBJ1-5
cdr3_aa: CASSLNRGEGPQHF
cdr3_nt: TGTGCCAGCAGCCTTAACAGGGGGGAAGGACCCCAGCATTTT

clone_size: many
d_call: .
v_call: TRBV9
j_call: TRBJ2-5
cdr3_aa: CASSPPHQETQYF
cdr3_nt: TGTGCCAGCAGCCCGCCCCACCAAGAGACCCAGTACTTC